One sample yielded the 7 T cell receptor beta chains listed below, sequenced in a study of beta chain features in type 1 diabetes. Expressed TCRB transcripts were sequenced, since all the RNA that had been isolated was reverse transcribed. Clones were sequenced by immunoSEQ multiplex PCR, and TCRdb holds only the in-frame ones, with some missing. Seen here are more than 150,000 clones, 10% to 15% observed once, and the top ten hold approximately 0.62%. Material: central memory CD4+ T cells from blood. The receptors here all came from a woman younger than 30 in good health.

This chain connects TRBV29-1 to TRBJ2-2, with TRBD1 identical over 12 bases. Unmatched junction bases numbered 4, after V lost 7 bases and J lost 4 bases. CDR1 SQVTM and CDR2 ANQGSEA come from the germline V gene. The CDR3 is made up of 14 amino acids. The CDR3 reads CSGGQGASTGELFF. The CDR3 nucleotides are TGCAGCGGGGGACAGGGGGCAAGCACCGGGGAGCTGTTTTTT.

This clone has just a few counts. The chain couples TRBV5-1 to TRBJ2-1, with D possibly TRBD1 on 5 matching bases. Germline V lookup: CDR1 SGHRS, CDR2 YFSETQ. The CDR3 is 13 residues long. The V and J ends lost 0 bases and 6 bases respectively, with 7 bases between them. Here the CDR3 reads CASSLDQGNEQFF. The DNA for the CDR3 is TGCGCCAGCAGCTTGGACCAGGGCAATGAGCAGTTCTTC.

This clone came up many times. This rearrangement joins TRBV7-8 to TRBJ1-1, with D possibly matching TRBD1 (5 bases). V was cut by 5 bases and J by 1 base, with 11 bases left in between. Per germline, CDR1 SGHVS and CDR2 FQNEAQ. CDR3 size: 14 residues. The CDR3 nucleotides read TGTGCCAGCAGCCTCGGGGGGAGGAACACTGAAGCTTTCTTT. It translates to CASSLGGRNTEAFF.

V is TRBV7-2 and J is TRBJ2-5, with TRBD1 identical over 9 bases. There are 13 residues in the CDR3. Trimming took 9 bases from V and 1 from J; bases not matched to a gene: 3. Germline assignment: CDR1 SGHTA and CDR2 FQGNSA. CDR3 loop: CASSTGGQETQYF. DNA of the CDR3: TGTGCCAGTTCGACAGGGGGCCAAGAGACCCAGTACTTC.

The chain couples TRBV5-4 to TRBJ2-2; D call uncertain. Trimming pared 8 bases from V and 5 bases from J, leaving 19 bases between. Germline CDR1 and CDR2: SGHNT and YYREEE (reference sequence). The CDR3 spans 15 residues. The CDR3 loop is CASHGSLLKTGELFF. CDR3 nucleotide sequence: TGTGCCAGTCACGGGTCGCTATTGAAAACCGGGGAGCTGTTTTTT.

The genes are TRBV6-5 and TRBJ2-1, with 7 positions matching TRBD1. Germline V gene sequence: CDR1 MNHEY, CDR2 SVGAGI. The V segment lost 7 bases and the J segment 4 bases; nucleotides outside the gene matches: 10. The CDR3 length is 15 residues. The CDR3 is CASKDRVGDYNEQFF. The DNA for the CDR3 is TGTGCCAGCAAAGACAGGGTAGGCGATTACAATGAGCAGTTCTTC.

This clone was seen a handful of times. This chain joins TRBV15 and TRBJ2-5; the D gene is possibly TRBD2 (5 bases). The CDR3 covers 17 residues. Germline V lookup: CDR1 LNHNV, CDR2 YYDKDF (reference sequence). V shed 1 base and J shed 5 bases, with 20 bases lying between them. CDR3 DNA sequence: TGTGCCACCAGCAGAGGAGAAACCTTGGTCAGAGGGGAGACCCAGTACTTC. Translation: CATSRGETLVRGETQYF.